This TCR beta chain was retrieved from a study of CD8+ T cells in alopecia areata. Study-wide results and limits: Researchers reported that TCR sharing among patients proved less clear than in mice, possibly HLA-linked. Lesional scalp exceeded normal scalp in clonality, especially in alopecia totalis/universalis. Among the cells sequenced in scalp samples are also the resident alphabeta T cells of normal skin.

CDR3 length: 17 amino acids. CDR1 SEHNR and CDR2 FQNEAQ come from the germline V gene (reference sequence). The J segment lost 7 bases and the V segment lost 5 bases, leaving 11 bases of the junction unmatched. With respect to this clone: Its target is not known.

RNA extraction was followed by reverse transcription into cDNA, which acted as the sequencing template. Repertoires were generated with immunoSEQ multiplex PCR, while TCRdb's copy carries only in-frame clones and drops some. The table lists 200,000 or so clones, 56% of them singletons. V usage is TRBV7-9 and J usage is TRBJ2-1; 13 bases match TRBD2. The specimen was CD8+ T cells sorted from blood. The TCR originated in a human donor in good health. CDR3 in DNA: TGTGCCAGCAGCCCCGGGACTAGCGGGGACCTGAGAAATGAGCAGTTCTTC. Translated, it gives CASSPGTSGDLRNEQFF.